A selection of T cell receptor beta chains follows, all from one sample in a study of TIL therapy for anti-PD-1-resistant metastatic lung cancer. TCRdb keeps only in-frame clones here, not all; method: immunoSEQ multiplex PCR. The sample has approximately 95,000 clones; under 70% are singletons. Source: tumor tissue, taken at baseline. The receptors stem from a person aged 30 to 80 with non-small cell lung cancer. The CDR3 runs from the conserved cysteine through the conserved F or W. Each record gives: clone size, J gene, V gene, CDR3 length, CDR3 protein. Size values are once, few and many counts, or a class for expanded clones, and some rows have none.

abundance: NA
j_gene: TRBJ2-7
v_gene: TRBV6-2/TRBV6-3
len: 15
CDR3aa: CASRYGGGRAYEQYF

abundance: few
j_gene: TRBJ2-1
v_gene: TRBV3-1/TRBV3-2
len: 15
CDR3aa: CASSQAQSCHNEQFF

abundance: NA
j_gene: TRBJ1-5
v_gene: TRBV28
len: 12
CDR3aa: CASYRGDSPQHF

abundance: NA
j_gene: TRBJ2-7
v_gene: TRBV6-5
len: 15
CDR3aa: CASTPRASGRYEQYF

abundance: NA
j_gene: TRBJ2-1
v_gene: TRBV18
len: 15
CDR3aa: CASSPGTGGGNEQFF

abundance: once
j_gene: TRBJ2-5
v_gene: TRBV5-4
len: 13
CDR3aa: CASSRDQAETQYF

abundance: NA
j_gene: TRBJ1-5
v_gene: TRBV14
len: 16
CDR3aa: CASSPDRGGSNQPQHF

abundance: NA
j_gene: TRBJ2-2
v_gene: TRBV5-1
len: 15
CDR3aa: CASSVQGTDTGELFF

abundance: NA
j_gene: TRBJ2-1
v_gene: TRBV6-5
len: 16
CDR3aa: CASSYIHWGSYNEQFF

abundance: NA
j_gene: TRBJ2-1
v_gene: TRBV11-2
len: 14
CDR3aa: CASSIVGGVNEQFF

abundance: few
j_gene: TRBJ2-3
v_gene: TRBV6-6
len: 15
CDR3aa: CASSYLGQITDTQYF

abundance: NA
j_gene: TRBJ2-3
v_gene: TRBV5-5
len: 14
CDR3aa: CASSSTTGTDTQYF

abundance: few
j_gene: TRBJ1-4
v_gene: TRBV28
len: 13
CDR3aa: CASLGQASGKLFF

abundance: NA
j_gene: TRBJ2-4
v_gene: TRBV4-3
len: 19
CDR3aa: CASSQGQAVGDVSKNIQYF

abundance: NA
j_gene: TRBJ1-3
v_gene: TRBV20-1
len: 12
CDR3aa: CSASSSGNTIYF

abundance: NA
j_gene: TRBJ1-5
v_gene: TRBV7-2
len: 15
CDR3aa: CASSLVSQGGQPQHF

abundance: few
j_gene: TRBJ2-7
v_gene: TRBV6-5
len: 13
CDR3aa: CASRPGQDYEQYF

abundance: once
j_gene: TRBJ1-6
v_gene: TRBV5-1
len: 15
CDR3aa: CASSLGELNNSPLHF

abundance: few
j_gene: TRBJ2-1
v_gene: TRBV18
len: 15
CDR3aa: CASSPGTGFLGEQFF

abundance: few
j_gene: TRBJ1-6
v_gene: TRBV5-6
len: 16
CDR3aa: CASSLRQGTGNSPLHF

abundance: once
j_gene: TRBJ2-7
v_gene: TRBV4-2
len: 15
CDR3aa: CASSQAALGQYEQYF

abundance: NA
j_gene: TRBJ1-4
v_gene: TRBV9
len: 13
CDR3aa: CASSPGQREKLFF

abundance: few
j_gene: TRBJ1-4
v_gene: TRBV14
len: 16
CDR3aa: CASSPGRRPTNEKLFF

abundance: many
j_gene: TRBJ1-6
v_gene: TRBV23-1
len: 21
CDR3aa: CASRHPRRGITGFRPNSPLHF

abundance: NA
j_gene: TRBJ2-1
v_gene: TRBV11-3
len: 16
CDR3aa: CASSFGGAVGYNEQFF

abundance: NA
j_gene: TRBJ2-7
v_gene: TRBV28
len: 12
CDR3aa: CASNAGGREQYF

abundance: NA
j_gene: TRBJ1-2
v_gene: TRBV12-3/TRBV12-4
len: 12
CDR3aa: CALARSNYGYTF

abundance: few
j_gene: TRBJ2-6
v_gene: TRBV9
len: 19
CDR3aa: CASRASGGSNHSGANVLTF

abundance: large
j_gene: TRBJ2-5
v_gene: TRBV5-1
len: 14
CDR3aa: CASSSPAEGETQYF

abundance: few
j_gene: TRBJ1-2
v_gene: TRBV7-9
len: 11
CDR3aa: CASSRDTGCTF

abundance: NA
j_gene: TRBJ1-5
v_gene: TRBV19
len: 15
CDR3aa: CASSLGPLGNQPQHF

abundance: few
j_gene: TRBJ2-2
v_gene: TRBV13
len: 19
CDR3aa: CASSLEALGGIGNTGELFF

abundance: NA
j_gene: TRBJ2-1
v_gene: TRBV19
len: 16
CDR3aa: CASSRLDRVFYNEQFF

abundance: NA
j_gene: TRBJ2-5
v_gene: TRBV24-1
len: 14
CDR3aa: CATSDPGRGETQYF

abundance: few
j_gene: TRBJ2-7
v_gene: TRBV5-1
len: 17
CDR3aa: CASSLGLGTVTPYEQYF

abundance: few
j_gene: TRBJ2-3
v_gene: TRBV18
len: 13
CDR3aa: CASGQISTDTQYF

abundance: NA
j_gene: TRBJ2-7
v_gene: TRBV5-1
len: 14
CDR3aa: CASSPGQDSYEQYF

abundance: NA
j_gene: TRBJ2-3
v_gene: TRBV28
len: 15
CDR3aa: CASKTSGMWSDTQYF

abundance: NA
j_gene: TRBJ2-7
v_gene: TRBV2
len: 13
CDR3aa: CAASGPGDYEQYF

abundance: NA
j_gene: TRBJ2-1
v_gene: TRBV9
len: 15
CDR3aa: CASSVVHSRGNEQFF

abundance: NA
j_gene: TRBJ2-7
v_gene: TRBV5-1
len: 14
CDR3aa: CASNDVADRYEQYF

abundance: NA
j_gene: TRBJ2-5
v_gene: TRBV27
len: 19
CDR3aa: CASKPMTPGAGRFQETQYF

abundance: NA
j_gene: TRBJ1-2
v_gene: TRBV9
len: 14
CDR3aa: CASSNLGALYGYTF

abundance: NA
j_gene: TRBJ1-6
v_gene: TRBV7-2
len: 16
CDR3aa: CASSLAGTAAQVTLHF

abundance: few
j_gene: TRBJ1-2
v_gene: TRBV6-5
len: 13
CDR3aa: CASSYSAGHGYTF